Sequencing of this T cell receptor (beta chain) was carried out in a study of response to subunit inactivated influenza vaccine. This clonotype was observed a handful of times. Its cognate antigen is unknown. TCRdb reprocessed the RT-PCR reads via MiXCR and lists one record per CDR3 protein. The repertoire holds roughly 650,000 distinct CDR3 sequences, with about 15% as singletons. The study, taken as a whole, reports: After each seasonal influenza vaccination, few new T cells are recruited, the authors suggested.

The sequencing used PBMCs from blood, collected 14 to 15 days before vaccination. The receptor was derived from a man aged 50 to 60 who received an inactivated influenza vaccine.

In DNA, the CDR3 is TGCGCCAGCAAACCGGACAGGGGATTTGGCTACACCTTC. It codes for CASKPDRGFGYTF. The chain employs TRBV5-1 and TRBJ1-2; 9 nucleotides align to TRBD1. Losses at the gene ends were 6 bases for V and 7 bases for J; bases not matched to a gene: 7. Germline V gene data show CDR1 as SGHRS and CDR2 as YFSETQ. CDR3 size: 13 residues. Full variable domain (rest looked up from reference TRBV5-1 and TRBJ1-2): KAGVTQTPRYLIKTRGQQVTLSCSPISGHRSVSWYQQTPGQGLQFLFEYFSETQRNKGNFPGRFSGRQFSNSRSEMNVSTLELGDSALYLCASKPDRGFGYTFGSGTRLTVV.